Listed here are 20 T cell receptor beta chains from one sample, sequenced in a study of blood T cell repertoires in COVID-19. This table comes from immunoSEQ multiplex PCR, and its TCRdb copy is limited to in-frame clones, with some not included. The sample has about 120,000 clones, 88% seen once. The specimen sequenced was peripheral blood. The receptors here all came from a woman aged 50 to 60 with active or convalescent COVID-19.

This CDR3 is CASRTRGYKDEKLFF. CDR3 sequence (DNA): TGTGCCAGCAGAACCAGGGGATACAAGGATGAAAAACTGTTTTTT. This chain connects TRBV28 to TRBJ1-4; D is perhaps TRBD1 (6 bases). The CDR3 spans 15 residues. Germline CDR1 and CDR2: MDHEN and SYDVKM. Trimming removed 6 bases from V and 6 bases from J, with 17 bases in between.

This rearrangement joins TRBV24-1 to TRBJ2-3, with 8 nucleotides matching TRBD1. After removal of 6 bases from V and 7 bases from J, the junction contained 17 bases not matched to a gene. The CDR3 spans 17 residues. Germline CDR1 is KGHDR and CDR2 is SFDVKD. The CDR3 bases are TGTGCCACCAGTCCACACACAGGGGGAGAGGGGACCTATACGCAGTATTTT. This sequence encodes CATSPHTGGEGTYTQYF.

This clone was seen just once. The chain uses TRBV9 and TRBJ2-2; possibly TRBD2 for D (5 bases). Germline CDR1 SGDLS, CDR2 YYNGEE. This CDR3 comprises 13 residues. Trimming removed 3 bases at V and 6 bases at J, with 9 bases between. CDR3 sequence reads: CASSAGLSGELFF. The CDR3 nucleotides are TGTGCCAGCAGCGCAGGACTTTCCGGGGAGCTGTTTTTT.

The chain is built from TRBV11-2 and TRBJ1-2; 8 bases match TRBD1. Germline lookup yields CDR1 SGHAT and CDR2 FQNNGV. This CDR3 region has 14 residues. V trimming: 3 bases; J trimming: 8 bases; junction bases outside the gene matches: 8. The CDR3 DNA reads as TGTGCCAGCAGCTTCTCCGAGACAGGGGACGGCTACACCTTC. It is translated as CASSFSETGDGYTF.

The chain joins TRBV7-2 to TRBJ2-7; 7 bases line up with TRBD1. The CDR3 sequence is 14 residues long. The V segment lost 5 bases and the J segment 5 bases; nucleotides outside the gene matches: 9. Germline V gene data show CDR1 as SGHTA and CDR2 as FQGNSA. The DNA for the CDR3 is TGTGCCAGCAGCAGCCAGGACAGGAACCACGAGCAGTACTTC. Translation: CASSSQDRNHEQYF.

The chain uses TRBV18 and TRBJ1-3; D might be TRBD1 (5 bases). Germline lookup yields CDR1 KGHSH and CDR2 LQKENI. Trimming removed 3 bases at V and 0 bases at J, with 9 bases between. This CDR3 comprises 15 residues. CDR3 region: CASSPDRSSGNTIYF. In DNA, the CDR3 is TGTGCCAGCTCACCTGACAGAAGCTCTGGAAACACCATATATTTT.

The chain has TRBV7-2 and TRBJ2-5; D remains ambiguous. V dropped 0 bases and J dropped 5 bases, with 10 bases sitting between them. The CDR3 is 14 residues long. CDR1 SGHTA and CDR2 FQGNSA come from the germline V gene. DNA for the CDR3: TGTGCCAGCAGCTTAGCGGGCCCTCGGGAGACCCAGTACTTC. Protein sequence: CASSLAGPRETQYF.

CDR3 coding DNA: TGTGCCAGCAGTTTGTTCAACAGGGAGGGGCTGGGCTACACCTTC. Translation gives CASSLFNREGLGYTF. V usage is TRBV28 and J usage is TRBJ1-2; TRBD1 is a possible D gene (6 bases). Germline CDR1 is MDHEN and CDR2 is SYDVKM. This CDR3 has 15 residues. V lost 3 bases, J lost 8 bases, and 19 bases lay in between.

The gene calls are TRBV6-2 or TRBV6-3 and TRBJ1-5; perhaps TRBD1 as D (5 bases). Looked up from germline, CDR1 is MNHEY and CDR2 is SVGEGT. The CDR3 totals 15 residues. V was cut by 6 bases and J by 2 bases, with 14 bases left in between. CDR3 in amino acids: CASSPGLGGNQPQHF. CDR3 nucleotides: TGTGCCAGCAGCCCGGGACTCGGGGGCAATCAGCCCCAGCATTTT.

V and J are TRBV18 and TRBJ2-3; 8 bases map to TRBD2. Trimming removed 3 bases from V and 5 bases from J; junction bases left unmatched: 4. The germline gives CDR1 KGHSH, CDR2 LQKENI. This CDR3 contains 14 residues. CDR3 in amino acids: CASSPIAGRDTQYF. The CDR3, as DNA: TGTGCCAGCTCACCGATAGCGGGGAGAGATACGCAGTATTTT.

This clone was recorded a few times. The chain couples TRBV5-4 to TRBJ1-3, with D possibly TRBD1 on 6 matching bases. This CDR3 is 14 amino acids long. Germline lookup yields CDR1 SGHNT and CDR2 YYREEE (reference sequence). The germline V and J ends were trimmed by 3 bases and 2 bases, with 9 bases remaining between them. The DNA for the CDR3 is TGTGCCAGCAGCTCGGGGGGCCCTGGAAACACCATATATTTT. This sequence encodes CASSSGGPGNTIYF.

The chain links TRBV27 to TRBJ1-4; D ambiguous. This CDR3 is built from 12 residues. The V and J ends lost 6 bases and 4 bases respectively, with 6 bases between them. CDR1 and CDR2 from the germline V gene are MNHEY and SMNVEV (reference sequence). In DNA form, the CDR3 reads TGTGCCAGCAGACAGCTTAATGAAAAACTGTTTTTT. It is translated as CASRQLNEKLFF.

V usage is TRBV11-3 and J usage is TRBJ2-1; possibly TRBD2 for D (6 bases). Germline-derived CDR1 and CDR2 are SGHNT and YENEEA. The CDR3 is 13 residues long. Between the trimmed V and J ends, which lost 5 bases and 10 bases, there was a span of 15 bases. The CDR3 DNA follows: TGTGCCAGCAGCGCCGACCTTGGGGGGGAGCAGTTCTTC. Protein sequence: CASSADLGGEQFF. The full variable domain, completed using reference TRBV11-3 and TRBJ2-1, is EAGVVQSPRYKIIEKKQPVAFWCNPISGHNTLYWYLQNLGQGPELLIRYENEEAVDDSQLPKDRFSAERLKGVDSTLKIQPAELGDSAVYLCASSADLGGEQFFGPGTRLTVL.

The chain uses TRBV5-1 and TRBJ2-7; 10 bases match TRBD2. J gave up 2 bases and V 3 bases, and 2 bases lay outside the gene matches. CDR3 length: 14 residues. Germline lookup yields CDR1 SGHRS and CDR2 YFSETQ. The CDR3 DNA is TGCGCCAGCAGCTACACTAGCGGGACCTACGAGCAGTACTTC. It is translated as CASSYTSGTYEQYF.

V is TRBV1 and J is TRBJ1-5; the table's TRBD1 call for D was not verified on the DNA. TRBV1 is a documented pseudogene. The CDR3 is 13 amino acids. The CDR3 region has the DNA TGCACCAGCACGGACAGGGGCACTCAGCCCCAGCATTTT. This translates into CTSTDRGTQPQHF.

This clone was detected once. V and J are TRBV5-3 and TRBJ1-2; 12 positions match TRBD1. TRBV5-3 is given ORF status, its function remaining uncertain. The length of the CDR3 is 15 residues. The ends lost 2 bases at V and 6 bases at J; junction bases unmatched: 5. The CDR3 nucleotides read TGTGCCAGAAGCTTAGGGGGACAGGGGGCAAATGGCTACACCTTC. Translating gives CARSLGGQGANGYTF.

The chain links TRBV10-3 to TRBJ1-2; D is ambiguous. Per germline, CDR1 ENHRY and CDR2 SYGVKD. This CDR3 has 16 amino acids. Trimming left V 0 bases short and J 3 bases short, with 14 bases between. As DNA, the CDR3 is TGTGCCATCAGTGAGTCGTTACTTCCCGGAGACTATGGCTACACCTTC. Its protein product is CAISESLLPGDYGYTF.

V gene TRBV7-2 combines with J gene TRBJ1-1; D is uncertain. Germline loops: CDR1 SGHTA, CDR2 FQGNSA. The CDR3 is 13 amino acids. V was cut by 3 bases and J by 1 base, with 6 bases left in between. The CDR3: CASSFSGNTEAFF. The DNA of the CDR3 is TGTGCCAGCAGCTTTAGCGGGAACACTGAAGCTTTCTTT.

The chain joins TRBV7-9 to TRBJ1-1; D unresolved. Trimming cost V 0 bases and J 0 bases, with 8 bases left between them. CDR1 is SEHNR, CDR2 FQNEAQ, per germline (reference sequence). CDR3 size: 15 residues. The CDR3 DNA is TGTGCCAGCAGCTTAGCGGGAGGAATGAACACTGAAGCTTTCTTT. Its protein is CASSLAGGMNTEAFF. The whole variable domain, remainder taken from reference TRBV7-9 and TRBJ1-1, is DTGVSQNPRHKITKRGQNVTFRCDPISEHNRLYWYRQTLGQGPEFLTYFQNEAQLEKSRLLSDRFSAERPKGSFSTLEIQRTEQGDSAMYLCASSLAGGMNTEAFFGQGTRLTVV.

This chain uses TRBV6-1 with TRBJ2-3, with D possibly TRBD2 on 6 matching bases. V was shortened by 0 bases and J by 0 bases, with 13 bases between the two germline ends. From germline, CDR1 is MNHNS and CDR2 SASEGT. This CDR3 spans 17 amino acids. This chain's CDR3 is CASSEAILAASTDTQYF. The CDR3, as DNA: TGTGCCAGCAGTGAAGCCATACTAGCAGCTAGCACAGATACGCAGTATTTT.